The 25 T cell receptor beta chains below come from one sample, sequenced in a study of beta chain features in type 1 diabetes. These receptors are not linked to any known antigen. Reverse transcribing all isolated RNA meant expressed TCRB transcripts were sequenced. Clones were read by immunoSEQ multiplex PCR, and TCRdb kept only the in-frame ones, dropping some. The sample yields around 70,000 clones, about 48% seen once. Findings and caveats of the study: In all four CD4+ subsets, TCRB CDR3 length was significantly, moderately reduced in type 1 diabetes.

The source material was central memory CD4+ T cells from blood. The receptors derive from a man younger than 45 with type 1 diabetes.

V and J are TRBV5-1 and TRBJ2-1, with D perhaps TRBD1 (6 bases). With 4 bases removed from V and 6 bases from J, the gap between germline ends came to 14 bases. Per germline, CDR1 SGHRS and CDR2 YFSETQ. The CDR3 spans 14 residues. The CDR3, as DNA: TGCGCCAGCAGCGCCCCGGGACACCGCAATGAGCAGTTCTTC. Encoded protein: CASSAPGHRNEQFF.

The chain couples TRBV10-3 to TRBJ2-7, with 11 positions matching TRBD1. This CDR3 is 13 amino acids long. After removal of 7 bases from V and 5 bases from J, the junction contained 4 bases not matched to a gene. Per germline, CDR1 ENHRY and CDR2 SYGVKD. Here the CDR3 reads CAIKGQGDDEQYF. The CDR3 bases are TGTGCCATCAAGGGACAGGGGGACGACGAGCAGTACTTC.

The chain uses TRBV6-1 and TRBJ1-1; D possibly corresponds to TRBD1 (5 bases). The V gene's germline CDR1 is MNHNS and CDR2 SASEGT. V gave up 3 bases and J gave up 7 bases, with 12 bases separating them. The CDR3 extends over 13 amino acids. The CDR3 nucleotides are TGTGCCAGCAGTGACGAAAAAGGGGTTGAAGCTTTCTTT. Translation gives CASSDEKGVEAFF.

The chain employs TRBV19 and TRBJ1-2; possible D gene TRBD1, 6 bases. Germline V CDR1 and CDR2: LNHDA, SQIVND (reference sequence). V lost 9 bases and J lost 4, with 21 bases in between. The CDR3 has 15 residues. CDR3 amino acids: CASRKITGSFYGYTF. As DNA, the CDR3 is TGTGCCAGCCGGAAGATTACAGGGAGTTTCTATGGCTACACCTTC.

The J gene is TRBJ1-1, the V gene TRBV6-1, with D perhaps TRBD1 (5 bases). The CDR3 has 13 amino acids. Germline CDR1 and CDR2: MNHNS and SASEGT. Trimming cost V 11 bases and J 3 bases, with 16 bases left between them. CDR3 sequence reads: CAGREVGDTEAFF. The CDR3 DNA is TGTGCCGGCCGGGAGGTGGGGGACACTGAAGCTTTCTTT.

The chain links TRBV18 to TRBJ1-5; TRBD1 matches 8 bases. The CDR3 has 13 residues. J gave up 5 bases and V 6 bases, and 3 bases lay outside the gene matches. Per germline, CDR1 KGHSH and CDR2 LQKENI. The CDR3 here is CASSTGEDQPQHF. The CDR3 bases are TGTGCCAGCTCGACAGGGGAGGATCAGCCCCAGCATTTT.

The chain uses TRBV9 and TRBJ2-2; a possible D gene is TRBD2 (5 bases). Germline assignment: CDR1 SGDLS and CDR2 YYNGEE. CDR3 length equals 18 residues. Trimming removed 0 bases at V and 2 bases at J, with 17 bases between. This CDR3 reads CASSVGLVDSVNTGELFF. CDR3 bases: TGTGCCAGCAGCGTAGGGCTAGTGGATAGCGTCAACACCGGGGAGCTGTTTTTT.

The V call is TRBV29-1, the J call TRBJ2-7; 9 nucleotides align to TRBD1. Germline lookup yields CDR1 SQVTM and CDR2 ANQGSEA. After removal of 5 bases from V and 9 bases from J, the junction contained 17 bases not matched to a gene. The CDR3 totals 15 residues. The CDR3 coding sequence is TGCAGCGTTCTTCCCACAGGGGGCAAGTTGTTGGGGCAGTACTTC. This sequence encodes CSVLPTGGKLLGQYF.

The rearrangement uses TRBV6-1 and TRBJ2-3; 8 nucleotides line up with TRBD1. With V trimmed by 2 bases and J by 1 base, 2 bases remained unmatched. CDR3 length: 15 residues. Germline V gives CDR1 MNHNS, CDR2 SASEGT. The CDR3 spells CASSENRGGTDTQYF. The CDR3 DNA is TGTGCCAGCAGTGAAAACAGGGGGGGCACAGATACGCAGTATTTT.

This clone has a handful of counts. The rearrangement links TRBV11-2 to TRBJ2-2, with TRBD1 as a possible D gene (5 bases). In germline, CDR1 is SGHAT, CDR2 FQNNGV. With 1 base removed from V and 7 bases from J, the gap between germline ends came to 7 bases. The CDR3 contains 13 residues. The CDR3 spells CASSLAGNGELFF. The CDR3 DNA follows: TGTGCCAGCAGCTTAGCAGGGAACGGGGAGCTGTTTTTT.

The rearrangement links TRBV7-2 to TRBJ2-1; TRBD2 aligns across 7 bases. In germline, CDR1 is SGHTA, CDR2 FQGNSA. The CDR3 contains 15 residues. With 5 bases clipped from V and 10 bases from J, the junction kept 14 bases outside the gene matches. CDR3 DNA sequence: TGTGCCAGCAGCCCACCTAGCGGTTTTGGGGCGGAGCAGTTCTTC. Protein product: CASSPPSGFGAEQFF.

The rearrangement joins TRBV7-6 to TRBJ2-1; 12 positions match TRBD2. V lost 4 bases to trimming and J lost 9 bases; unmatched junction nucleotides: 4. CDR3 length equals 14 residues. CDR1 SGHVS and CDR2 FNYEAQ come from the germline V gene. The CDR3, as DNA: TGTGCCAGCAGCTCCCGGACTAGCGGGACTGAGCAGTTCTTC. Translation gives CASSSRTSGTEQFF.

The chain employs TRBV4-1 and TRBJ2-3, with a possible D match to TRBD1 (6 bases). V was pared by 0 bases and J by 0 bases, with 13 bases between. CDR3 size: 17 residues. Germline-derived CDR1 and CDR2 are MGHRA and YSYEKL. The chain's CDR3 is CASSQDLDSPSTDTQYF. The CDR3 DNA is TGCGCCAGCAGCCAAGATTTGGACAGCCCTAGCACAGATACGCAGTATTTT.

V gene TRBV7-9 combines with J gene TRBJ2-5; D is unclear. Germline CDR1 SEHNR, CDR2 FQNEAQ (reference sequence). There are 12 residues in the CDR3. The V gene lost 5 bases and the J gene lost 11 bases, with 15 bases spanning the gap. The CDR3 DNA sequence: TGTGCCAGCAGCCAAGCGAGTACCCAGCAGTACTTC. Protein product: CASSQASTQQYF.

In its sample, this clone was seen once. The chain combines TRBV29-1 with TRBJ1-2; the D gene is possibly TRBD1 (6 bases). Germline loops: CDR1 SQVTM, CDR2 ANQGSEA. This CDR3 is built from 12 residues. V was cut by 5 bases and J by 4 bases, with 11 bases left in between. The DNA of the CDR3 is TGCAGCGTTTACAGGGATCCCTATGGCTACACCTTC. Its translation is CSVYRDPYGYTF.

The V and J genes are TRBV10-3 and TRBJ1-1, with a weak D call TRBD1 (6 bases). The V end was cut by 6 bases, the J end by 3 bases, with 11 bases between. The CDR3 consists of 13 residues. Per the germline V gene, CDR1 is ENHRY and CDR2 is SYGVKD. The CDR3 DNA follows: TGTGCCATCAGCAACAGGGAAGACACTGAAGCTTTCTTT. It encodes CAISNREDTEAFF.

CDR3: CASSLVRVSAQPQHF. The CDR3 DNA is TGTGCCAGCAGCCTAGTACGTGTAAGTGCTCAGCCCCAGCATTTT. The chain carries TRBV28 and TRBJ1-5, with D uncertain. Germline V gene sequence: CDR1 MDHEN, CDR2 SYDVKM. The CDR3 consists of 15 residues. V gave up 6 bases and J gave up 6 bases, with 18 bases separating them.

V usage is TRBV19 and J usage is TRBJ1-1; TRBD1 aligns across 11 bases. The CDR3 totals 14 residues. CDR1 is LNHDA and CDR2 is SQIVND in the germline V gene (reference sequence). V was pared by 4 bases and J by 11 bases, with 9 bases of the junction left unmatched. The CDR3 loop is CASSTSGQGAYAFF. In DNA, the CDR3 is TGTGCCAGTAGTACCTCAGGACAGGGGGCTTATGCTTTCTTT.

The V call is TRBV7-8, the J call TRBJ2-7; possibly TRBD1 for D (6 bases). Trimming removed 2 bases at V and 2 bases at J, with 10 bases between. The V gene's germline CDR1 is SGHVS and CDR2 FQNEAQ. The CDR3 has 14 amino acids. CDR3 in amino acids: CASSLTGTTYEQYF. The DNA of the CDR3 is TGTGCCAGCAGCTTAACAGGGACAACCTACGAGCAGTACTTC.

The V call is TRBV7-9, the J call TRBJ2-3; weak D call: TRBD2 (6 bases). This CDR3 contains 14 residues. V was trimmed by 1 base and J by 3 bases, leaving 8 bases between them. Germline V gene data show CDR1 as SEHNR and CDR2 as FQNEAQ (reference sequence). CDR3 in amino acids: CASSLDGGTDTQYF. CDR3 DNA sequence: TGTGCCAGCAGCTTAGATGGGGGGACAGATACGCAGTATTTT. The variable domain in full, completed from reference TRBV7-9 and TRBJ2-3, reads DTGVSQNPRHKITKRGQNVTFRCDPISEHNRLYWYRQTLGQGPEFLTYFQNEAQLEKSRLLSDRFSAERPKGSFSTLEIQRTEQGDSAMYLCASSLDGGTDTQYFGPGTRLTVL.

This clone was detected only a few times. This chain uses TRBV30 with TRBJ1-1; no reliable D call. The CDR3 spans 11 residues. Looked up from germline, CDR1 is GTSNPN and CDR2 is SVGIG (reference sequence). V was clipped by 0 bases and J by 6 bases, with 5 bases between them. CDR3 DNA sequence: TGTGCCTGGAGTGTACAGTCTGAAGCTTTCTTT. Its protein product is CAWSVQSEAFF. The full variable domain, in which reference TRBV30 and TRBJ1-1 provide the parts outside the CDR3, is SQTIHQWPATLVQPVGSPLSLECTVEGTSNPNLYWYRQAAGRGLQLLFYSVGIGQISSEVPQNLSASRPQDRQFILSSKKLLLSDSGFYLCAWSVQSEAFFGQGTRLTVV.

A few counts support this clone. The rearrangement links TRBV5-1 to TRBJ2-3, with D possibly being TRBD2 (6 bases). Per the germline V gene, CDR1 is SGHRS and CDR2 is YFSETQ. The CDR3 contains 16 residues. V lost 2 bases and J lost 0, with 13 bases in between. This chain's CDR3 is CASSFTGLTSTDTQYF. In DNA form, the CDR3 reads TGCGCCAGCAGCTTCACGGGACTTACTAGCACAGATACGCAGTATTTT.

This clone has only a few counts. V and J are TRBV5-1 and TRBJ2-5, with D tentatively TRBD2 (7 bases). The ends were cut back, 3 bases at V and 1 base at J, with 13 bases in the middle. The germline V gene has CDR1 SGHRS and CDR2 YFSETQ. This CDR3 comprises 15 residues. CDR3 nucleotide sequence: TGCGCCAGCAGCTCGACGGGGGGCACCCAAGAGACCCAGTACTTC. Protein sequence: CASSSTGGTQETQYF.

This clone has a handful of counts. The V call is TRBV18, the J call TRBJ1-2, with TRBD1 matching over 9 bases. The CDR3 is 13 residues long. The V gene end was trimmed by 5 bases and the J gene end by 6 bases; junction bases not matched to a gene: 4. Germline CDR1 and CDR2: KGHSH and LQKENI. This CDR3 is CASSGQGTDGYTF. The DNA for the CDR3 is TGTGCCAGCTCAGGACAGGGGACGGATGGCTACACCTTC.

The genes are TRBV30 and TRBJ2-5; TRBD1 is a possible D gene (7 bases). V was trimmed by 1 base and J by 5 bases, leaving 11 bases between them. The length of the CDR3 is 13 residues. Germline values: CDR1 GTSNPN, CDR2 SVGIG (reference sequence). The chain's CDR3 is CAWSGPGGETQYF. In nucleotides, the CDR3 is TGTGCCTGGAGTGGCCCAGGGGGGGAGACCCAGTACTTC.